The rows below give T cell receptor beta chains drawn from one sample of a study of shared clonotypes between healthy human individuals. TCRdb keeps only in-frame clones here, not all; method: immunoSEQ multiplex PCR. Of roughly 2 million clones listed, around 96% are singletons. The sequencing sample was made of naive CD8+ T cells sorted from blood. The receptors were sampled from a man between 18 and 35 years old in good health. CDR3s include the opening cysteine and the closing phenylalanine or tryptophan. D genes are given only for firm matches. Not every row has a clone size; where given, it reads once, few, many or a size class.

j_call clone_size d_call v_call cdr3_aa cdr3_nt
TRBJ1-6 - TRBD1 TRBV4-1 CASSQEGTELGSPLHF TGCGCCAGCAGCCAGGAGGGGACAGAGCTTGGTTCACCCCTCCACTTT
TRBJ2-4 - - TRBV2 CASSEALERGVSKNIQYF TGTGCCAGCAGTGAAGCGTTAGAAAGGGGTGTATCCAAAAACATTCAGTACTTC
TRBJ1-1 - - TRBV6-1 CASSPGHPNTEAFF TGTGCCAGCAGTCCGGGACACCCGAACACTGAAGCTTTCTTT
TRBJ2-3 once TRBD1 TRBV18 CASSWDRAWGTDTQYF TGTGCCAGCTCCTGGGACAGGGCCTGGGGCACAGATACGCAGTATTTT
TRBJ2-7 - TRBD2 TRBV7-9 CASSRLADYEQYF TGTGCCAGCAGCCGCCTAGCGGACTACGAGCAGTACTTC
TRBJ2-2 once TRBD2 TRBV11-3 CASSFFSGETGELFF TGTGCCAGCAGCTTCTTTAGCGGGGAGACCGGGGAGCTGTTTTTT
TRBJ2-7 - - TRBV7-9 CASSLEVVPGGPSYEQYF TGTGCCAGCAGCTTAGAGGTTGTTCCCGGGGGGCCCTCCTACGAGCAGTACTTC
TRBJ2-1 - - TRBV6-5 CASRQGTYNEQFF TGTGCCAGCAGACAGGGTACCTACAATGAGCAGTTCTTC
TRBJ2-2 - - TRBV9 CASSVYPEQVTGELFF TGTGCCAGCAGCGTATACCCAGAGCAAGTCACCGGGGAGCTGTTTTTT
TRBJ2-3 - TRBD2 TRBV11-2 CASSFGGSEADTQYF TGTGCCAGCAGCTTCGGCGGGAGCGAGGCAGATACGCAGTATTTT
TRBJ1-4 - - TRBV4-1 CASSQVSDEKLFF TGCGCCAGCAGCCAAGTTTCGGACGAAAAACTGTTTTTT
TRBJ1-1 - TRBD1 TRBV5-1 CASSSKFGTASPEAFF TGCGCCAGCAGCTCGAAGTTCGGGACAGCGTCTCCTGAAGCTTTCTTT
TRBJ2-2 - - TRBV4-3 CASSQTAGGGELFF TGCGCCAGCAGCCAAACGGCAGGCGGAGGGGAGCTGTTTTTT
TRBJ1-2 once - TRBV4-1 CASSQVLGEANYGYTF TGCGCCAGCAGCCAAGTTCTGGGGGAGGCTAACTATGGCTACACCTTC
TRBJ2-1 - TRBD2 TRBV28 CASSSLSGGANEQFF TGTGCCAGCAGTTCTTTGAGCGGGGGGGCCAATGAGCAGTTCTTC
TRBJ2-7 - - TRBV7-9 CASSLDTYEQYF TGTGCCAGCAGCTTAGATACCTACGAGCAGTACTTC
TRBJ1-1 once - TRBV13 CASSPGQGTTEAFF TGTGCCAGCAGCCCGGGGCAAGGGACCACTGAAGCTTTCTTT
TRBJ2-7 - TRBD1 TRBV4-1 CASSHTPRDSYEQYF TGCGCCAGCAGCCACACTCCCCGGGACAGCTACGAGCAGTACTTC
TRBJ2-2 once TRBD1 TRBV7-9 CASSLRTGGDTGELFF TGTGCCAGCAGCCTGAGGACAGGCGGTGACACCGGGGAGCTGTTTTTT
TRBJ2-3 - - TRBV5-6 CASSTLGQSDTQYF TGTGCCAGCAGCACTTTAGGACAGTCAGATACGCAGTATTTT
TRBJ2-7 - - TRBV7-9 CASSLELGAGEQYF TGTGCCAGCAGCTTAGAACTGGGGGCGGGCGAGCAGTACTTC
TRBJ2-1 - - TRBV4-3 CASSQDSLEQFF TGCGCCAGCAGCCAAGATAGCCTAGAGCAGTTCTTC
TRBJ1-6 - - TRBV6-5 CASREGLSPLHF TGTGCCAGCAGAGAAGGTCTTTCACCCCTCCACTTT
TRBJ2-1 - TRBD2 TRBV5-6 CASSPTWEGSYNEQFF TGTGCCAGCAGCCCGACATGGGAGGGCTCCTACAATGAGCAGTTCTTC
TRBJ2-2 - - TRBV21-1 CASSKVVRGPYTGELFF TGTGCCAGCAGCAAAGTTGTCAGGGGGCCCTACACCGGGGAGCTGTTTTTT
TRBJ2-7 - - TRBV6-7 CASRQYSYEQYF TGTGCCAGCCGACAGTACTCCTACGAGCAGTACTTC
TRBJ2-1 once - TRBV10-3 CAHSSGSPYNEQFF TGTGCCCACTCCTCTGGTAGCCCCTACAATGAGCAGTTCTTC
TRBJ1-2 - TRBD1 TRBV2 CAIGQGVDYGYTF TGTGCCATAGGACAGGGGGTTGACTATGGCTACACCTTC
TRBJ2-1 - TRBD1 TRBV5-1 CASSLVPDRGPYNEQFF TGCGCCAGCAGCTTGGTTCCGGACAGGGGGCCCTACAATGAGCAGTTCTTC
TRBJ1-1 few - TRBV10-1 CASSDWGNTEAFF TGCGCCAGCAGTGATTGGGGGAACACTGAAGCTTTCTTT
TRBJ2-5 - - TRBV15 CATSTKHRDWYQETQYF TGTGCCACCAGCACGAAACACCGGGACTGGTACCAAGAGACCCAGTACTTC
TRBJ2-7 - - TRBV5-8 CASSPGVAATYEQYF TGTGCCAGCAGCCCGGGGGTGGCAGCCACCTACGAGCAGTACTTC
TRBJ2-3 - - TRBV5-1 CASSDTDTQYF TGCGCCAGCAGCGACACAGATACGCAGTATTTT
TRBJ2-7 - - TRBV13 CASSSSGEYEQYF TGTGCCAGCAGCTCCTCAGGGGAATACGAGCAGTACTTC
TRBJ2-1 once - TRBV4-3 CASSQGTSSNSYNEQFF TGCGCCAGCAGCCAAGGAACTAGCAGTAATTCCTACAATGAGCAGTTCTTC
TRBJ2-7 - - TRBV28 CASSPSPHIHVENYEQYF TGTGCCAGCAGCCCCTCACCTCATATCCATGTAGAAAATTACGAGCAGTACTTC
TRBJ2-3 - TRBD2 TRBV4-3 CASSQEWGGSTDTQYF TGCGCCAGCAGCCAAGAGTGGGGGGGTAGCACAGATACGCAGTATTTT
TRBJ1-6 - - TRBV2 CASSEDGGSYSYNSPLHF TGTGCCAGCAGTGAAGACGGGGGCAGCTACTCCTATAATTCACCCCTCCACTTT
TRBJ2-5 - TRBD1 TRBV27 CASSLVGGWETQYF TGTGCCAGCAGTTTAGTAGGGGGCTGGGAGACCCAGTACTTC
TRBJ2-6 - - TRBV5-8 CASSLTGLSGANVLTF TGTGCCAGCAGCTTGACTGGCCTCTCTGGGGCCAACGTCCTGACTTTC
TRBJ1-1 - - TRBV27 CASSLGPGAGTEAFF TGTGCCAGCAGTTTAGGTCCGGGGGCCGGCACTGAAGCTTTCTTT
TRBJ2-1 - - TRBV5-1 CASSPEGSSYNEQFF TGCGCCAGCAGCCCGGAAGGCAGCTCCTACAATGAGCAGTTCTTC
TRBJ2-1 - TRBD2 TRBV6-5 CASSYIGGVEQFF TGTGCCAGCAGTTACATTGGGGGGGTTGAGCAGTTCTTC
TRBJ2-1 - TRBD2 TRBV5-6 CASSARGDNNNEQFF TGTGCCAGCAGCGCGCGGGGGGACAACAACAATGAGCAGTTCTTC
TRBJ2-7 once TRBD2 TRBV9 CASSERDPCFTSGYEQYF TGTGCCAGCAGCGAACGGGACCCCTGTTTTACTAGCGGCTACGAGCAGTACTTC
TRBJ2-4 - - TRBV4-1 CASSQGSLRIQYF TGCGCCAGCAGCCAAGGCAGTCTTAGGATTCAGTACTTC
TRBJ1-2 - - TRBV19 CASSMDEDYGYTF TGTGCCAGTAGTATGGATGAGGACTATGGCTACACCTTC
TRBJ1-2 - - TRBV19 CASGPYGYTF TGTGCCAGTGGACCTTATGGCTACACCTTC
TRBJ2-6 - - TRBV27 CASSLGGPSGANVLTF TGTGCCAGCAGTTTAGGGGGGCCATCTGGGGCCAACGTCCTGACTTTC
TRBJ2-7 - - TRBV9 CASSVEGGDYEQYF TGTGCCAGCAGCGTAGAAGGCGGTGACTACGAGCAGTACTTC
TRBJ1-5 - - TRBV30 CAWSPGVGNNQPQHF TGTGCCTGGAGTCCCGGGGTGGGGAACAATCAGCCCCAGCATTTT
TRBJ2-1 once - TRBV7-2 CASSLAGHLYNEQFF TGTGCCAGCAGCTTAGCGGGCCACCTCTACAATGAGCAGTTCTTC
TRBJ2-7 - - TRBV28 CASSLYESYEQYF TGTGCCAGCAGTCTTTATGAATCCTACGAGCAGTACTTC
TRBJ2-7 - - TRBV7-9 CASSLGWGYEQYF TGTGCCAGCAGCTTAGGCTGGGGTTACGAGCAGTACTTC
TRBJ2-7 - - TRBV19 CASSIDFDSSYEQYF TGTGCCAGTAGTATAGATTTTGACAGCTCCTACGAGCAGTACTTC
TRBJ1-2 - - TRBV4-3 CASSQVFQGPDYGYTF TGCGCCAGCAGCCAAGTGTTCCAGGGGCCGGACTATGGCTACACCTTC
TRBJ2-7 - TRBD2 TRBV27 CASSPGLAGVYEQYF TGTGCCAGCAGTCCAGGACTAGCGGGGGTCTACGAGCAGTACTTC
TRBJ2-6 - - TRBV28 CASSLGNSGANVLTF TGTGCCAGCAGTTTAGGTAACTCTGGGGCCAACGTCCTGACTTTC
TRBJ2-7 - - TRBV4-1 CASSHNSGTDYEQYF TGCGCCAGCAGCCACAACAGCGGGACAGACTACGAGCAGTACTTC
TRBJ2-5 - - TRBV6-6 CASRRGRYQETQYF TGTGCCAGCCGCCGGGGACGGTACCAAGAGACCCAGTACTTC